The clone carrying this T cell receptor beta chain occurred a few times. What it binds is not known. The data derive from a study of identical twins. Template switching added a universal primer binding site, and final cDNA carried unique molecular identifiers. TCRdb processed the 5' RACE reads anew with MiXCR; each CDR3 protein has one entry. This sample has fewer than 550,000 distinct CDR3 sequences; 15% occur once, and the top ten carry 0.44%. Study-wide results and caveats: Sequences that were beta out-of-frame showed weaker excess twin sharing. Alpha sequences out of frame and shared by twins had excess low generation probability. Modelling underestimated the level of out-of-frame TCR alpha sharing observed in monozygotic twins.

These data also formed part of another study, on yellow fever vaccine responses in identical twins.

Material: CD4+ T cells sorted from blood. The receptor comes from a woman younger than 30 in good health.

The CDR3 spells CASKGGGRGTGELFF. The CDR3 coding sequence is TGTGCCAGCAAAGGGGGGGGGCGCGGCACCGGGGAGCTGTTTTTT. The chain links TRBV2 to TRBJ2-2; TRBD2 might be the D (7 bases). Trimming left V 7 bases short and J 4 bases short, with 16 bases between. This CDR3 contains 15 residues. Germline loops: CDR1 SNHLY, CDR2 FYNNEI.